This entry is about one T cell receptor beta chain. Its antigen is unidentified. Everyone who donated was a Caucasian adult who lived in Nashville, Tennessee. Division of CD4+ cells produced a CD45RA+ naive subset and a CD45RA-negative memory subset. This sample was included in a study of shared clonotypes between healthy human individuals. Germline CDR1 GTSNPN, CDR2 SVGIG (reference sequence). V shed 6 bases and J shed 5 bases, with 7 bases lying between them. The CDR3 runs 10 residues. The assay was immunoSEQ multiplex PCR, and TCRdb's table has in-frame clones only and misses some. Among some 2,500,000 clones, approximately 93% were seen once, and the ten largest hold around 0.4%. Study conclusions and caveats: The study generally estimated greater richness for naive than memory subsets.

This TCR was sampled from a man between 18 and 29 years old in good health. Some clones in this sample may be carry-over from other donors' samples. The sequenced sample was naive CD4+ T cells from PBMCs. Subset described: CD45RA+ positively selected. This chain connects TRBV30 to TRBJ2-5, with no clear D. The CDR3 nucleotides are TGTGCCTGTTGTGCCGAGACCCAGTACTTC. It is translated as CACCAETQYF.